This T cell receptor (beta chain) emerged from a study of patients and donors after allogeneic stem cell transplantation. TCRdb reprocessed the RT-PCR reads with MiXCR, giving one entry per CDR3 protein. The data contain more than 850,000 distinct CDR3 sequences, roughly 18% of them singletons. The CDR3 is 13 residues long. V gave up 4 bases and J gave up 6 bases, with 13 bases separating them. The germline V gene has CDR1 SGDLS and CDR2 YYNGEE. What was sequenced was blood, either unsorted or a sorted T cell fraction (not recorded which). This receptor was taken from a human donor who was either an allogeneic HSCT recipient or a stem cell or donor lymphocyte infusion donor (not recorded which). It is not recorded whose cells these are; they may come from a transplant donor. The rearrangement links TRBV9 to TRBJ1-2; D might be TRBD1 (5 bases). The CDR3 protein is CASSLRGQHGYTF. DNA of the CDR3: TGTGCCAGCAGCTTAAGGGGCCAACATGGCTACACCTTC.